This T cell receptor beta chain was sequenced during a study of radiotherapy plus CTLA-4 blockade in lung cancer (dated 2018 in TCRdb). In the study overall: Objective responses occurred in around 19% of enrolled patients, and 31% achieved disease control.

Library generation was performed with the immunoSEQ multiplex PCR assay. TCRdb re-hosts the immuneACCESS table, in-frame sequences only. Its copies lack some clones; in the studies checked, an unresolved V gene accounts for under half of them, and the cause for the rest is not known. The sample profile shows 85,000 to 120,000 clones; about 84% of them were found once. 2.4% of the sample belongs to the ten largest clones. Broad study findings and their caveats: Increased serum interferon-beta after radiation, together with early dynamic changes in blood T cell clones, were reported to be the strongest predictors of response. After treatment with radiotherapy and ipilimumab, TCR clones that came from tumors expanded in the peripheral blood.

In this study, focal radiation therapy paired with CTLA-4 blockade (ipilimumab) was tested in patients who had chemo-refractory metastatic non-small-cell lung cancer. A word on this clone: Its antigen has not been determined. The sample holds no much larger clone one base away, and base qualities are not on file.

As encoded in the germline V gene, CDR1 is ENHRY while CDR2 is SYGVKD. The CDR3 numbers 16 residues from cysteine through phenylalanine. CDR3 DNA only is kept here, 48 bases in frame from base 1. V is clipped by 0 bases and J by 2 bases, and the sequence between their germline boundaries is 13 bases long. Sequencing used peripheral blood, obtained from a patient treated with radiotherapy plus ipilimumab. The TCR was taken from a human donor with non-small cell lung cancer that progressed on radiotherapy plus ipilimumab. Some clones in this sample may be carry-over from other donors' samples. Recombination connected TRBV10-3 to TRBJ1-2, with TRBD1 as a weak D call on 5 bases. The DNA reads TGTGCCATCAGTGAGTCGGGAGGGGCGGACAACTATGGCTACACCTTC. This codes for CAISESGGADNYGYTF.